The subject of this entry is one T cell receptor beta chain. What it binds is unknown. The related graft donor's blood sample was taken on the day of bone marrow donation. TCRdb's copy holds only in-frame clones and misses some; the assay was immunoSEQ multiplex PCR. The sample shows roughly 32,000 clones, none of them appearing just once. V lost 4 bases, J lost 5 bases, and 6 bases stayed unmatched. CDR1 and CDR2 (germline): SNHLY, FYNNEI. This CDR3 contains 14 residues. This entry is derived from a study of T cells after posttransplantation cyclophosphamide. Study results and limitations: Later blood repertoires were often dominated by clones from the donor CD8+ memory compartment. Blood and skin or GI T cell repertoires showed limited TRB overlap. Recipient CMV seropositivity and CMV reactivation strongly tracked TRB clonality.

The chain joins TRBV2 to TRBJ2-5; 8 positions agree with TRBD1. Material: PBMCs. The sequence came from a woman aged 25 to 45 in good health and a related stem cell transplant donor. CDR3 coding DNA: TGTGCCAGCAGTGGTCAGGGGGCGGGGGAGACCCAGTACTTC. This sequence encodes CASSGQGAGETQYF.